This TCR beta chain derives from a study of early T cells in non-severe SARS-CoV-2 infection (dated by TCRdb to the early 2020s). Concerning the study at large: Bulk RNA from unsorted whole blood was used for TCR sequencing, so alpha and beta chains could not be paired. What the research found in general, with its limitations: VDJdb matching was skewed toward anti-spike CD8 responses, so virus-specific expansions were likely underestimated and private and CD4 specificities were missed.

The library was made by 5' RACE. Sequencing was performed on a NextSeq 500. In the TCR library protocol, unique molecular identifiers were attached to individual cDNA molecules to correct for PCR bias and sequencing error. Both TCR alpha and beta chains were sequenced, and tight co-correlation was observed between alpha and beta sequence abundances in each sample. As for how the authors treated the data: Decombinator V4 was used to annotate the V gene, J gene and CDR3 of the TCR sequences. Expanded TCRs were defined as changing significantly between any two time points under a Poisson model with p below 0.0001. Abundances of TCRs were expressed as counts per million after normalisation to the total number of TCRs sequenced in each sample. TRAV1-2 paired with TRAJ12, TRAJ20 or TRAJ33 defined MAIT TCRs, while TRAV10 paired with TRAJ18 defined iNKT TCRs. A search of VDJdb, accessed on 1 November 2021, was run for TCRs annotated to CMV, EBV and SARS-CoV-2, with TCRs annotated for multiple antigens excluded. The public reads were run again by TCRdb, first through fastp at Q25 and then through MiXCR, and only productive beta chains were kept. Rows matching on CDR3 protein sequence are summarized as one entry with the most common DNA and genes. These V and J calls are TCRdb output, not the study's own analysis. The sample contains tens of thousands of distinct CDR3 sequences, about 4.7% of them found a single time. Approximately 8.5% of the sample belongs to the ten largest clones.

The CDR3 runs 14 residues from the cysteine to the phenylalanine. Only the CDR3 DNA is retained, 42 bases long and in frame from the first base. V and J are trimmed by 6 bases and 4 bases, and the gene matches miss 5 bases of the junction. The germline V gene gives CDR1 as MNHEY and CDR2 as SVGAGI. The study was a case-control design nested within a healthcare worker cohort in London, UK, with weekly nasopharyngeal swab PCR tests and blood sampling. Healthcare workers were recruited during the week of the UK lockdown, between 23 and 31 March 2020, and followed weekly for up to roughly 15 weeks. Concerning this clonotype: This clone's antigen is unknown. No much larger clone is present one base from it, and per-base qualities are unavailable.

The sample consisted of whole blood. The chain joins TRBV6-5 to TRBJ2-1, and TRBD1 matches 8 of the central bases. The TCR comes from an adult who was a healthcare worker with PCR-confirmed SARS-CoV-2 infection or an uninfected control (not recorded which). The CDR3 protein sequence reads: CASRLGQAYNEQFF. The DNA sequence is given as TGTGCCAGCAGGTTGGGACAGGCGTACAATGAGCAGTTCTTC.